Listed below are T cell receptor beta chains from one sample, sequenced in a study of shared clonotypes between healthy human individuals. Generated by immunoSEQ multiplex PCR, the TCRdb table keeps only in-frame clones and is missing some. The top ten hold over 0.12% of the sample, which has millions of clones, approximately 92% seen once. Sequenced sample: naive CD4+ T cells sorted from blood. These receptors were obtained from a man younger than 35 in good health. Each CDR3 is given with its conserved first and last residue. Fields, in order: CDR3 length, V gene, clone size, D gene, J gene, CDR3 DNA, CDR3 protein. The D gene is left open where the match is weak. Size is stated for part of the rows, as once, few or many counts, or as a class when the clone is expanded.

15	TRBV5-5	.	TRBD1	TRBJ2-7	TGTGCCAGCAGCTTGGCCGGGACAGCTTCCTACGAGCAGTACTTC	CASSLAGTASYEQYF
15	TRBV7-9	.	.	TRBJ2-6	TGTGCCAGCAGCCGGGGTTCCTCTGGGGCCAACGTCCTGACTTTC	CASSRGSSGANVLTF
14	TRBV27	.	.	TRBJ2-7	TGTGCCAGCAGAGTCCCGGGGCAGTCTGACGAGCAGTACTTC	CASRVPGQSDEQYF
15	TRBV7-8	once	.	TRBJ1-6	TGTGCCAGCAGCTTGGACAGTTCTTATAATTCACCCCTCCACTTT	CASSLDSSYNSPLHF
15	TRBV5-1	.	TRBD1	TRBJ1-5	TGCGCCAGCAGCTCTGGGACAGGAGGTAGTCAGCCCCAGCATTTT	CASSSGTGGSQPQHF
16	TRBV5-4	.	.	TRBJ2-1	TGTGCCAGCAGCTTGGGAGCGTCAGGTTCCTACAATGAGCAGTTCTTC	CASSLGASGSYNEQFF
16	TRBV7-3	.	TRBD2	TRBJ2-3	TGTGCCAGCAGCTTAACCATCGGGGGGGACACAGATACGCAGTATTTT	CASSLTIGGDTDTQYF
12	TRBV2	.	.	TRBJ1-5	TGTGCCAGCAGCCCCGCTAAAGAGCCCCAGCATTTT	CASSPAKEPQHF
11	TRBV30	.	.	TRBJ2-7	TGTGCCTGGAGACAGGACGACGAGCAGTACTTC	CAWRQDDEQYF
17	TRBV7-6	.	TRBD1	TRBJ2-7	TGTGCCAGCAGCCCGAGCCGGGACAGGGGGCAGTCCTACGAGCAGTACTTC	CASSPSRDRGQSYEQYF
15	TRBV27	once	TRBD2	TRBJ2-4	TGTGCCAGCAGTTTATTGGCTAGCGGGGAAGACATTCAGTACTTC	CASSLLASGEDIQYF
15	TRBV15	.	TRBD1	TRBJ1-1	TGTGCCACCAGCAGGGGGGACAGGGATGTCACTGAAGCTTTCTTT	CATSRGDRDVTEAFF
13	TRBV5-1	.	.	TRBJ1-2	TGCGCCAGCAGCTTGGGGATTAACTATGGCTACACCTTC	CASSLGINYGYTF
14	TRBV5-1	.	.	TRBJ2-3	TGCGCCAGCAGCTTGGTCACCGGCGCAGATACGCAGTATTTT	CASSLVTGADTQYF
16	TRBV18	.	TRBD2	TRBJ2-3	TGTGCCAGCTCACCACCGGCGGGGGGTGTCACAGATACGCAGTATTTT	CASSPPAGGVTDTQYF
13	TRBV10-2	.	TRBD2	TRBJ2-7	TGCGCCAGCGGGACTAGCGGGATCTACGAGCAGTACTTC	CASGTSGIYEQYF
17	TRBV7-2	.	.	TRBJ2-3	TGTGCCAGCAGCTCCCGGGGCGGGACAGCGAGCACAGATACGCAGTATTTT	CASSSRGGTASTDTQYF
13	TRBV12-5	.	.	TRBJ2-5	TGTGCTAGTCCGTGGGCAGGGCCAGAGACCCAGTACTTC	CASPWAGPETQYF
14	TRBV11-2	once	.	TRBJ1-2	TGTGCCAGCAGCTTAGGGGGCGAGGGCTATGGCTACACCTTC	CASSLGGEGYGYTF
14	TRBV6-6	.	.	TRBJ1-3	TGTGCCAGCAGAACAGGATACTCTGGAAACACCATATATTTT	CASRTGYSGNTIYF
14	TRBV2	.	.	TRBJ2-7	TGTGCCAGCAGTCGGGACAGCGGGCAAGACGAGCAGTACTTC	CASSRDSGQDEQYF
13	TRBV6-5	.	.	TRBJ2-3	TGTGCCAGCAGTCGCGGTGGCACAGATACGCAGTATTTT	CASSRGGTDTQYF
15	TRBV4-1	.	TRBD1	TRBJ2-3	TGCGCCAGCAGCCATCGGGACAGTTCAGCAGATACGCAGTATTTT	CASSHRDSSADTQYF
15	TRBV7-2	few	.	TRBJ1-5	TGTGCCAGCAGCTTAGAAGGGTATAGCAATCAGCCCCAGCATTTT	CASSLEGYSNQPQHF